The 23 T cell receptor beta chains below were found in one sample sequenced in a study of T cells in Graves' hyperthyroidism and ophthalmopathy. Regions amplified from RNA transcripts were the TCR beta CDR3 regions. The TCR CDR3 first-round RT-PCR relied on the HTBI primer set. TCRdb independently ran MiXCR on the multiplex PCR reads; one entry per CDR3 protein. This table has about half a million distinct CDR3 sequences, roughly 22% appearing once. Sequences were obtained from blood. The receptors shown here come from a woman in her 70s with Graves' ophthalmopathy.

With respect to this clonotype: One end of the junction is discordant with germline, which a read error may explain. The chain employs TRBV11-2 and TRBJ1-5; D gene ambiguous. CDR3 length: 14 amino acids. Germline loops: CDR1 SGHAT, CDR2 FQNNGV. The CDR3 nucleotides read TGCGCCAGCAGCCAAGACTATAGCAATCAGCCCCAGCATTTT. Translating gives CASSQDYSNQPQHF.

The chain couples TRBV6-2 or TRBV6-3 to TRBJ2-5; 10 bases map to TRBD2. This CDR3 has 14 amino acids. V gave up 6 bases and J gave up 6 bases; unmatched junction bases: 7. Germline V gene sequence: CDR1 MNHEY, CDR2 SVGEGT. Written as DNA, the CDR3 is TGTGCCAGCAGCACCGGGACTAGCGTTAAGACCCAGTACTTC. It yields the protein CASSTGTSVKTQYF.

This chain joins TRBV6-5 and TRBJ1-3; no clear D. V dropped 0 bases and J dropped 4 bases, with 10 bases sitting between them. The CDR3 length is 15 residues. Germline CDR1 reads MNHEY; CDR2 reads SVGAGI. The CDR3 sequence: CASSYSEGTGNTIYF. CDR3 sequence (DNA): TGTGCCAGCAGTTACTCGGAGGGTACGGGAAACACCATATATTTT.

This clonotype came up a few times. The chain couples TRBV3-1 to TRBJ2-4; D is possibly TRBD1 or TRBD2 (7 bases each). Deletions cut 4 bases from V and 0 bases from J, with 16 bases between. The CDR3 consists of 17 residues. In germline, CDR1 is LGHDT, CDR2 YNNKEL (reference sequence). The CDR3 loop is CASSPRRGGLAKNIQYF. The CDR3 bases are TGTGCCAGCAGCCCTCGCAGGGGGGGGCTAGCCAAAAACATTCAGTACTTC.

The rearrangement joins TRBV7-2 to TRBJ2-6; a possible D gene is TRBD2 (6 bases). V was cut by 3 bases and J by 5 bases, with 11 bases left in between. This CDR3 comprises 15 residues. Per the germline V gene, CDR1 is SGHTA and CDR2 is FQGNSA. The CDR3 DNA reads TGTGCCAGCAGCTTGGGGGGTGGTAGGGCCAACGTCCTGACTTTC. Translating it yields CASSLGGGRANVLTF.

As concerns this clonotype: Germline is not matched at one junction end, which may reflect a read error. V is TRBV28 and J is TRBJ2-7; 9 bases are shared with TRBD2. Germline V gene sequence: CDR1 MDHEN, CDR2 SYDVKM. The CDR3 is 17 residues long. CDR3 DNA: TGCGCCAGCAGCCAAATGGAACTAGCGGGTTCCACCTACGAGCAGTACTTC. This codes for CASSQMELAGSTYEQYF.

This chain connects TRBV19 to TRBJ2-7; D possibly corresponds to TRBD1 (5 bases). This CDR3 has 14 amino acids. Germline CDR1 is LNHDA and CDR2 is SQIVND (reference sequence). Between the trimmed V and J ends, which lost 4 bases and 6 bases, there was a span of 16 bases. In DNA, the CDR3 is TGTGCCAGTAGTACATCTGACAGCTTCCTCGAGCAGTACTTC. Residues: CASSTSDSFLEQYF.

This clonotype was detected only a few times. The CDR3 reads CASRDTTETGELFF. The CDR3 DNA follows: TGTGCCAGCAGGGACACGACGGAAACCGGGGAGCTGTTTTTT. J is TRBJ2-2 and V is TRBV6-1; tentatively, D is TRBD1 (5 bases). The CDR3 covers 14 residues. Trimming removed 6 bases at V and 5 bases at J, with 13 bases between. Germline CDR1 reads MNHNS; CDR2 reads SASEGT.

This clonotype was observed a handful of times. J is TRBJ2-1 and V is TRBV9, with D hard to call. CDR1 and CDR2 from the germline V gene are SGDLS and YYNGEE. Trimming removed 0 bases at V and 6 bases at J, with 7 bases between. The CDR3 is 13 amino acids. The CDR3 DNA follows: TGTGCCAGCAGCGTAGAACAGTTCAATGAGCAGTTCTTC. This gives the protein CASSVEQFNEQFF.

DNA of the CDR3: TGTGCCACCCGACGGGAGGGAATGAACACCGGGGAGCTGTTTTTT. Translating it yields CATRREGMNTGELFF. This sequence joins TRBV15 and TRBJ2-2; TRBD2 aligns across 8 bases. The CDR3 has 15 residues. With V trimmed by 8 bases and J by 1 base, 6 bases remained unmatched. Germline V CDR1 and CDR2: LNHNV, YYDKDF (reference sequence). Supplemented by reference TRBV15 and TRBJ2-2, the full variable domain reads DAMVIQNPRYQVTQFGKPVTLSCSQTLNHNVMYWYQQKSSQAPKLLFHYYDKDFNNEADTPDNFQSRRPNTSFCFLDIRSPGLGDTAMYLCATRREGMNTGELFFGEGSRLTVL.

This clonotype was seen a few times. The rearrangement uses TRBV9 and TRBJ2-2; TRBD2 might be the D (5 bases). CDR3 length: 16 amino acids. Trimming took off 3 bases at V and 0 bases at J, with 12 bases between the two ends. The germline gives CDR1 SGDLS, CDR2 YYNGEE. DNA of the CDR3: TGTGCCAGCAGCGCACCCCTCGGGGCGAACACCGGGGAGCTGTTTTTT. It codes for CASSAPLGANTGELFF. Based on the CDR3 plus reference TRBV9 and TRBJ2-2, the full variable domain is DSGVTQTPKHLITATGQRVTLRCSPRSGDLSVYWYQQSLDQGLQFLIQYYNGEERAKGNILERFSAQQFPDLHSELNLSSLELGDSALYFCASSAPLGANTGELFFGEGSRLTVL.

In its sample, this clonotype was seen a few times. J is TRBJ2-7 and V is TRBV11-2; maybe TRBD2 (7 bases). This CDR3 region has 17 residues. Germline CDR1 is SGHAT and CDR2 is FQNNGV. Trimming took 0 bases from V and 3 from J, leaving 18 bases between them. The CDR3 protein is CASSLDSGGVLIYEQYF. Written as DNA, the CDR3 is TGTGCCAGCAGCTTAGATTCGGGGGGCGTACTAATCTACGAGCAGTACTTC.

This clonotype was observed a few times. This chain joins TRBV20-1 and TRBJ2-3; D possibly corresponds to TRBD2 (6 bases). The germline CDR1 and CDR2 sequences are DFQATT and SNEGSKA (reference sequence). V was cut by 2 bases and J by 1 base, with 10 bases left in between. CDR3 length equals 14 residues. The CDR3 region is CSARFWGGTDTQYF. CDR3 bases: TGCAGTGCTAGATTTTGGGGGGGCACAGATACGCAGTATTTT.

This clonotype was picked up many times. The DNA for the CDR3 is TGTGCCAGCAGTTTGTCCAGGGGGTCAGATACGCAGTATTTT. Its protein is CASSLSRGSDTQYF. V and J are TRBV28 and TRBJ2-3, with 7 bases identical to TRBD1. Trimming removed 3 bases from V and 4 bases from J; junction bases left unmatched: 4. The germline CDR1 and CDR2 sequences are MDHEN and SYDVKM. The length of the CDR3 is 14 residues.

In its sample, this clonotype was seen many times. The chain uses TRBV28 and TRBJ1-1; tentatively, D is TRBD1 (6 bases). Trimming pared 5 bases from V and 1 base from J, leaving 11 bases between. Germline loops: CDR1 MDHEN, CDR2 SYDVKM. The CDR3 totals 14 residues. The CDR3 protein is CASSPEQGNTEAFF. The CDR3 nucleotides read TGTGCCAGCAGTCCCGAACAGGGGAACACTGAAGCTTTCTTT.

The rearrangement joins TRBV6-1 to TRBJ1-2, with unresolved D. CDR3 length: 14 amino acids. Trimming cost V 5 bases and J 2 bases, with 12 bases left between them. Germline CDR1 MNHNS, CDR2 SASEGT. The CDR3 protein is CASSNGRSNYGYTF. DNA of the CDR3: TGTGCCAGCAGTAATGGGCGGTCGAACTATGGCTACACCTTC.

The chain is built from TRBV6-1 and TRBJ1-2; TRBD1 might be the D (5 bases). Germline assignment: CDR1 MNHNS and CDR2 SASEGT. The CDR3 contains 17 residues. V was shortened by 6 bases and J by 2 bases, with 22 bases between the two germline ends. This chain's CDR3 is CASSPNPGRPGNYGYTF. CDR3 bases: TGTGCCAGCAGCCCTAATCCGGGACGCCCGGGGAACTATGGCTACACCTTC.

This clonotype was picked up a small number of times. The chain uses TRBV13 and TRBJ1-1; D may be TRBD1 (5 bases). This CDR3 is built from 15 residues. In germline, CDR1 is PRHDT, CDR2 FYEKMQ (reference sequence). V was trimmed by 4 bases and J by 0 bases, leaving 12 bases between them. Written as DNA, the CDR3 is TGTGCCAGCAGCTCCCACGGGGCATTGAACACTGAAGCTTTCTTT. Translating it yields CASSSHGALNTEAFF.

The V and J genes are TRBV6-1 and TRBJ2-7; the match to TRBD2 covers 7 bases. Germline-derived CDR1 and CDR2 are MNHNS and SASEGT. CDR3 length: 15 residues. The V segment lost 6 bases and the J segment 2 bases; nucleotides outside the gene matches: 10. The DNA for the CDR3 is TGTGCCAGCAGCCTCCATACTAGCGTACCCTACGAGCAGTACTTC. This gives the protein CASSLHTSVPYEQYF.

The chain joins TRBV7-9 to TRBJ1-5, with D unresolved. The germline gives CDR1 SEHNR, CDR2 FQNEAQ (reference sequence). The CDR3 is made up of 17 amino acids. V lost 1 base to trimming and J lost 2 bases, with 15 bases between them. Here the CDR3 reads CASSLDRARVGNQPQHF. CDR3 coding DNA: TGTGCCAGCAGCTTAGATAGGGCAAGGGTGGGCAATCAGCCCCAGCATTTT.

The chain links TRBV20-1 to TRBJ2-7; TRBD2 is a possible D gene (5 bases). This CDR3 has 16 amino acids. In germline, CDR1 is DFQATT, CDR2 SNEGSKA (reference sequence). V was trimmed by 0 bases and J by 2 bases, leaving 17 bases between them. The chain's CDR3 is CSARDPLRASTYEQYF. The CDR3, as DNA: TGCAGTGCTAGAGACCCCCTAAGGGCTAGCACCTACGAGCAGTACTTC.

V and J are TRBV6-1 and TRBJ2-3; perhaps TRBD2 as D (6 bases). V was pared by 6 bases and J by 2 bases, with 12 bases between. This CDR3 is built from 14 residues. Germline CDR1 MNHNS, CDR2 SASEGT. The CDR3 loop reads CASRLSGVTDTQYF. CDR3 nucleotides: TGTGCCAGCAGACTATCGGGGGTCACAGATACGCAGTATTTT.

The chain has TRBV5-1 and TRBJ2-2, with 8 bases fitting TRBD1. J gave up 0 bases and V 4 bases, and 5 bases lay outside the gene matches. Germline V CDR1 and CDR2: SGHRS, YFSETQ. CDR3 length equals 16 residues. CDR3 in amino acids: CASSPRQGSNTGELFF. CDR3 coding DNA: TGCGCCAGCAGCCCAAGACAGGGGTCGAACACCGGGGAGCTGTTTTTT.